Listed below are T cell receptor beta chains from one sample, sequenced in a study of OX40 agonist ivuxolimab in advanced cancers. The table came from immunoSEQ multiplex PCR; TCRdb's copy has only in-frame clones and leaves some out. This sample has around 97,000 clones, with about 84% found just once. The source material was CD4+ or CD8+ T cells sorted from blood, sampled in a trial of the OX40 agonist ivuxolimab. The receptors here all came from an adult with an advanced solid tumor such as melanoma, head and neck, liver or kidney cancer. CDR3s include the opening cysteine and the closing phenylalanine or tryptophan.

CAISEGGGSGTGELFF	TRBJ2-2	TRBV10-3
CASSAPKLAKNIQYF	TRBJ2-4	TRBV2
CASGLVRWGGPSGNTIYF	TRBJ1-3	TRBV12-5
CASSPPQQARSYEQYF	TRBJ2-7	TRBV28
CASSFGGSSGNTIYF	TRBJ1-3	TRBV5-5
CASRTGTSGQETQYF	TRBJ2-5	TRBV28
CASTRTAGNTIYF	TRBJ1-3	TRBV6-5
CASTRGDRFNYGYTF	TRBJ1-2	TRBV6-5
CASSPNRGQGQPQHF	TRBJ1-5	TRBV18
CASSEVAGAGSYNEQFF	TRBJ2-1	TRBV6-1
CASSDRGGTEAFF	TRBJ1-1	TRBV6-1
CASRLTSPNEKLFF	TRBJ1-4	TRBV2
CASTQGMVNTIYF	TRBJ1-3	TRBV2
CAWLRGSTDTQYF	TRBJ2-3	TRBV30
CAREGDNYGYTF	TRBJ1-2	TRBV2
CASSVGTTYEQYF	NA	TRBV9
CASSLEGYYEQYF	TRBJ2-7	TRBV5-1
CASSPWRELTDTQYF	TRBJ2-3	TRBV2
CASSQVLGARYEQYF	TRBJ2-7	TRBV4-3
CSVDLADAGDTQYF	TRBJ2-3	TRBV29-1